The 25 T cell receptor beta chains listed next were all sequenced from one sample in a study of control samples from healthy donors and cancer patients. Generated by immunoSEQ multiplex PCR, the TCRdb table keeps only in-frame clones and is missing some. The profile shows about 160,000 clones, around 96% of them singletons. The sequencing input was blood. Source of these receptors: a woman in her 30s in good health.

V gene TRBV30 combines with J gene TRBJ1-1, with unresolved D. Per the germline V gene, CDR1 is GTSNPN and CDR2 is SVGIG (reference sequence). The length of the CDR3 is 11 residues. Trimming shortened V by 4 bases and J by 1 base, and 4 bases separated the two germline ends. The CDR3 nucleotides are TGTGCCTGGAATGGGAACACTGAAGCTTTCTTT. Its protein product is CAWNGNTEAFF. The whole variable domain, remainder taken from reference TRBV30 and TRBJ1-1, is SQTIHQWPATLVQPVGSPLSLECTVEGTSNPNLYWYRQAAGRGLQLLFYSVGIGQISSEVPQNLSASRPQDRQFILSSKKLLLSDSGFYLCAWNGNTEAFFGQGTRLTVV.

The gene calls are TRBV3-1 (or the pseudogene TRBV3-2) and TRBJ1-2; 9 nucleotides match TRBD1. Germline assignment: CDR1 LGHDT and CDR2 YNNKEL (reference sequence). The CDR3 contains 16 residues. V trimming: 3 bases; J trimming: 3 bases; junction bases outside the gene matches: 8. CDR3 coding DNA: TGTGCCAGCAGCCACCCGTCGGACAGGGGCGACTATGGCTACACCTTC. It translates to CASSHPSDRGDYGYTF.

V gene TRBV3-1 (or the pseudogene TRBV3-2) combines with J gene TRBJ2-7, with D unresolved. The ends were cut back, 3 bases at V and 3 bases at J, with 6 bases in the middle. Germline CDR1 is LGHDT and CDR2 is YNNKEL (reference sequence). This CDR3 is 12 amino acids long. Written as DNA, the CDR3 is TGTGCCAGCAGCCAGTCCGTCTACGAGCAGTACTTC. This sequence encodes CASSQSVYEQYF.

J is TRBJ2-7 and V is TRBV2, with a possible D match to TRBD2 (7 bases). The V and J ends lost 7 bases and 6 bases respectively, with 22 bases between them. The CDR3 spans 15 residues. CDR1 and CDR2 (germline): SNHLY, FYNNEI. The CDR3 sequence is CASISSGWGGSEQYF. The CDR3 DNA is TGTGCCAGCATTTCGAGCGGGTGGGGGGGCTCCGAGCAGTACTTC.

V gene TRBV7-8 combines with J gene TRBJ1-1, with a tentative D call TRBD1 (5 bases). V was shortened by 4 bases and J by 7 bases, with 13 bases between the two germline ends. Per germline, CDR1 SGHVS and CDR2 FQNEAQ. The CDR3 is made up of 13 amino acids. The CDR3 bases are TGTGCCAGCAGCTCCAGGGAGTTTGGTGAAGCTTTCTTT. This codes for CASSSREFGEAFF.

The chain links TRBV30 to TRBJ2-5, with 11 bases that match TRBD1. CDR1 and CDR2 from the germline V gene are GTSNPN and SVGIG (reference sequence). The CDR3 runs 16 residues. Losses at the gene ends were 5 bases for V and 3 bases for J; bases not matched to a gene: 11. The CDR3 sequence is CAWQPGQGVWKETQYF. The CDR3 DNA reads TGTGCCTGGCAACCGGGACAGGGGGTTTGGAAAGAGACCCAGTACTTC.

CDR3 loop: CASSFLTLRGTDTQYF. CDR3 in DNA: TGTGCCAGCAGTTTCTTGACCCTCCGGGGCACAGATACGCAGTATTTT. The rearrangement links TRBV27 to TRBJ2-3; D gene ambiguous. CDR1 and CDR2 from the germline V gene are MNHEY and SMNVEV (reference sequence). Trimming left V 3 bases short and J 1 base short, with 14 bases between. This CDR3 is 16 amino acids long.

The CDR3 spells CASSEASGSGGEKLFF. The CDR3 DNA follows: TGTGCCAGCAGTGAAGCGTCGGGGTCGGGGGGTGAAAAACTGTTTTTT. The V and J genes are TRBV6-1 and TRBJ1-4, with D perhaps TRBD1 (5 bases). CDR3 size: 16 residues. Trimming left V 0 bases short and J 7 bases short, with 15 bases between. CDR1 and CDR2 from the germline V gene are MNHNS and SASEGT.

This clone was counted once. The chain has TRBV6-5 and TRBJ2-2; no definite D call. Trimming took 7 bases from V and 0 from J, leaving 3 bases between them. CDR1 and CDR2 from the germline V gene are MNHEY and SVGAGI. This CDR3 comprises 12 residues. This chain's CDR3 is CASNSNTGELFF. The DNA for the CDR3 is TGTGCCAGCAATTCGAACACCGGGGAGCTGTTTTTT.

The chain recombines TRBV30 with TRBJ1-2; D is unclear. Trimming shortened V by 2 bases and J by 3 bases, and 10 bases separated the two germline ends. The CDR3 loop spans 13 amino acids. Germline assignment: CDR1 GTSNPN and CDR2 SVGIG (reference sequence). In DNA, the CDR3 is TGTGCCTGGAGTAACCGCGGAGACTATGGCTACACCTTC. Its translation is CAWSNRGDYGYTF.

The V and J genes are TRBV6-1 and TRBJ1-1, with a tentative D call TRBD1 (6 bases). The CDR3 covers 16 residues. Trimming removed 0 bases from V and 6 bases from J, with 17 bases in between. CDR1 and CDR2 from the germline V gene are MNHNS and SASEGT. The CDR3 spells CASSEASTGARAEAFF. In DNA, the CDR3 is TGTGCCAGCAGTGAAGCCTCGACAGGAGCGAGGGCTGAAGCTTTCTTT.

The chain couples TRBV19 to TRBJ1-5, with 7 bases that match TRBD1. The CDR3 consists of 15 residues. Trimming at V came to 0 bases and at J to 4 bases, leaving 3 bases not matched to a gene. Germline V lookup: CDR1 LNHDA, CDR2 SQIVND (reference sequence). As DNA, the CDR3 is TGTGCCAGTAGTATAGATACGACAGGGAATCAGCCCCAGCATTTT. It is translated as CASSIDTTGNQPQHF.

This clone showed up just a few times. CDR3 nucleotide sequence: TGTGCCAGCAAGGAGAACTATGGCTACACCTTC. Its translation: CASKENYGYTF. The V gene is TRBV28, the J gene TRBJ1-2; no firm D call. This CDR3 region has 11 residues. CDR1 is MDHEN, CDR2 SYDVKM, per germline. V gave up 7 bases and J gave up 2 bases, with 5 bases separating them.

Here the CDR3 DNA reads TGTGCCAGCAGTTCGCCGCCGGGGGAGACCCAGTACTTC. This translates into CASSSPPGETQYF. The chain has TRBV27 and TRBJ2-5; D possibly corresponds to TRBD2 (5 bases). The V gene lost 4 bases and the J gene lost 5 bases, with 11 bases spanning the gap. There are 13 residues in the CDR3. Germline CDR1 MNHEY, CDR2 SMNVEV (reference sequence).

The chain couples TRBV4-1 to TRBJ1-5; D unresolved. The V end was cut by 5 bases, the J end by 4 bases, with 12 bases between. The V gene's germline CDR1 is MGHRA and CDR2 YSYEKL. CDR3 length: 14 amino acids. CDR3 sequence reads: CASSSPIRNQPQHF. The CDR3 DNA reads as TGCGCCAGCAGCTCTCCCATCCGGAATCAGCCCCAGCATTTT.

DNA of the CDR3: TGTGCCAGCAGTCAGTTACAGGGGGCCAATCAGCCCCAGCATTTT. Encoded protein: CASSQLQGANQPQHF. This rearrangement joins TRBV2 to TRBJ1-5; 9 nucleotides agree with TRBD1. CDR3 length: 15 amino acids. J was trimmed by 3 bases and V by 5 bases; bases with no gene match: 5. Germline V CDR1 and CDR2: SNHLY, FYNNEI. The full variable domain, rest sourced from reference TRBV2 and TRBJ1-5, is EPEVTQTPSHQVTQMGQEVILRCVPISNHLYFYWYRQILGQKVEFLVSFYNNEISEKSEIFDDQFSVERPDGSNFTLKIRSTKLEDSAMYFCASSQLQGANQPQHFGDGTRLSIL.

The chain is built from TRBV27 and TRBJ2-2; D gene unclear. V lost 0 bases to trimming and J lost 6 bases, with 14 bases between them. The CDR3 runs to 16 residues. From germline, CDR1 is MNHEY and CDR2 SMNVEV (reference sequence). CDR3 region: CASSLSVGPHAGELFF. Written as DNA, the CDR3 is TGTGCCAGCAGTTTATCGGTAGGGCCTCACGCCGGGGAGCTGTTTTTT.

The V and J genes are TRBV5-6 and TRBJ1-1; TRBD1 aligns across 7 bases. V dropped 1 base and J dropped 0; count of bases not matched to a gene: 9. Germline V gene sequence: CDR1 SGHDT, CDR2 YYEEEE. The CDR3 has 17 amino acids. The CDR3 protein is CASSLPSTGYMNTEAFF. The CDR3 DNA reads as TGTGCCAGCAGCTTGCCGTCGACAGGGTACATGAACACTGAAGCTTTCTTT.

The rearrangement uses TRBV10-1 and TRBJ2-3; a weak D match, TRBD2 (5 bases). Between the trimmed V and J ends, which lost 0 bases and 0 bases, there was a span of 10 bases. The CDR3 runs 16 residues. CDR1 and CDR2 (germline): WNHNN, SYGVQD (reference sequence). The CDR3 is CASSESNPGSTDTQYF. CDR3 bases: TGCGCCAGCAGTGAGTCGAATCCGGGGAGCACAGATACGCAGTATTTT.

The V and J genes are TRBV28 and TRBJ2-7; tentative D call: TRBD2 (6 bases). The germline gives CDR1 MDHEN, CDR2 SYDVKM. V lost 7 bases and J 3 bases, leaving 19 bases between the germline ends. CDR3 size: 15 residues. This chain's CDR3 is CASKIRSGVGYEQYF. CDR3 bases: TGTGCCAGCAAAATCCGTAGCGGAGTGGGCTACGAGCAGTACTTC.

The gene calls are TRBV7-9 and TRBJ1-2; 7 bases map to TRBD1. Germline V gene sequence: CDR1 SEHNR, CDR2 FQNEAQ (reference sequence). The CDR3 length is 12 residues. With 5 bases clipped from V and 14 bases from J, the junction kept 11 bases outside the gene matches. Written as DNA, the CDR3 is TGTGCCAGCAGCCCTACAGGGGCGGTTGAGACCTTC. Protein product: CASSPTGAVETF. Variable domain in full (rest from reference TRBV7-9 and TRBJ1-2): DTGVSQNPRHKITKRGQNVTFRCDPISEHNRLYWYRQTLGQGPEFLTYFQNEAQLEKSRLLSDRFSAERPKGSFSTLEIQRTEQGDSAMYLCASSPTGAVETFGSGTRLTVV.

CDR3 region: CASSPTPEPSFF. CDR3 in DNA: TGTGCCAGCAGTCCTACCCCCGAGCCCAGCTTCTTT. This rearrangement joins TRBV2 to TRBJ1-1; D gene uncertain. The CDR3 runs 12 residues. Germline values: CDR1 SNHLY, CDR2 FYNNEI. Trimming took 5 bases from V and 14 from J, leaving 18 bases between them.

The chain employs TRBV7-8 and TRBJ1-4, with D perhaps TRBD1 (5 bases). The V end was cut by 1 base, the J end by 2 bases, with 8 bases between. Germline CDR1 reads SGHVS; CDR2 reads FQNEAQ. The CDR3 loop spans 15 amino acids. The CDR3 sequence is CASSLGGRTNEKLFF. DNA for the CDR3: TGTGCCAGCAGCTTAGGGGGCAGGACTAATGAAAAACTGTTTTTT.

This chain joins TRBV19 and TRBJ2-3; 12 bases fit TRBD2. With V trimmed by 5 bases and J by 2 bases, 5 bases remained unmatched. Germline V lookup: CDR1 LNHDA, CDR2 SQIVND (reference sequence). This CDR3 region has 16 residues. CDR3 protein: CASSQLAGGTTDTQYF. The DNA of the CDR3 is TGTGCCAGTAGTCAGCTAGCGGGAGGGACCACAGATACGCAGTATTTT.

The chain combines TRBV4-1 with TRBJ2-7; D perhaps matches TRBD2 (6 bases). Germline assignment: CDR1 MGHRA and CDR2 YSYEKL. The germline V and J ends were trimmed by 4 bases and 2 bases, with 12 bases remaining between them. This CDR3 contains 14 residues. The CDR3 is CASSLGTVAYEQYF. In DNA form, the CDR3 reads TGCGCCAGCAGCCTCGGGACTGTTGCCTACGAGCAGTACTTC.